This T cell receptor beta chain is drawn from a study of cytomegalovirus exposure and HLA in healthy donors. Study-wide findings and caveats: In an earlier analysis, most TCR beta V segments were productive about 87% or about 30% of the time. A later analysis linked a missense DCLRE1C variant to TCR beta V- and J-gene trimming.

A word on this clone: Its antigen is undetermined.

Donors in the study were healthy people who gave bone marrow. At collection, donors were nominally healthy, but unrecorded immune exposures were probable. The germline V gene has CDR1 MNHNY and CDR2 SVGAGI (reference sequence). The CDR3 runs 15 residues. Trimming removed 6 bases at V and 0 bases at J, with 9 bases between. Both 60 Vbeta primers and 13 Jbeta primers went into the PCR. Clones were read by immunoSEQ multiplex PCR, and TCRdb kept only the in-frame ones, dropping some. The profile covers some 250,000 clones, with around 81% appearing a single time and roughly 7.4% taken by the ten largest.

The sequence was obtained from a woman aged 60-75 years in good health and CMV-seropositive. Material: PBMCs. The chain joins TRBV6-6 to TRBJ2-6; possible D gene TRBD1, 5 bases. The CDR3 nucleotides read TGTGCCAGCAGCAGACAGTCCTCTGGGGCCAACGTCCTGACTTTC. Translated: CASSRQSSGANVLTF.